These T cell receptor beta chains were read from a single sample in a study of blood T cells in healthy people across ages. TCRdb processed the 5' RACE reads anew with MiXCR; each CDR3 protein has one entry. The sample yields around 970,000 distinct CDR3 sequences, around 54% seen once. Sequences were obtained from blood. These receptors all stem from a woman aged 60 to 75 in good health. Both conserved end residues are part of each CDR3. The order of the fields is V gene, clone size, J gene, D gene, CDR3 length, CDR3 DNA, CDR3 protein. D genes are given only for firm matches. Expanded clones are given a class, and other clones once, few, many or no size at all.

TRBV29-1	few	TRBJ2-5	TRBD1	14	TGCAGCGCTGCTAGGGGACAGAGGCAAGAGACCCAGTACTTC	CSAARGQRQETQYF
TRBV5-6	.	TRBJ2-1	.	16	TGTGCCAGCAGCTGGCCCCGGGACACACGCTACAATGAGCAGTTCTTC	CASSWPRDTRYNEQFF
TRBV4-2	.	TRBJ2-7	TRBD2	16	TGTGCCAGCAGCCAAGAGGTAGCGGGGCCTTACTACGAGCAGTACTTC	CASSQEVAGPYYEQYF
TRBV29-1	few	TRBJ2-3	TRBD1	13	TGCAGCTCCGGGACAGGGACCACAGATACGCAGTATTTT	CSSGTGTTDTQYF
TRBV7-2	.	TRBJ2-5	.	13	TGTGCCAGCAGCGTTGGGTTGGGAGAGACCCAGTACTTC	CASSVGLGETQYF
TRBV5-6	.	TRBJ1-5	.	16	TGTGCCAGCAGCTTGCAGTTCTCGGGGATTAATCAGCCCCAGCATTTT	CASSLQFSGINQPQHF
TRBV3-1	.	TRBJ2-7	TRBD1	15	TGTGCCAGCAGCCGGACAGGGGGCGAGTCCTACGAGCAGTACTTC	CASSRTGGESYEQYF
TRBV28	.	TRBJ2-1	.	15	TGTGCCAGCAGTTCAGCCAGGCACACTGGCAATGAGCAGTTCTTC	CASSSARHTGNEQFF
TRBV3-1	.	TRBJ2-7	.	12	TGTGCCAGCAGCCGCCGACAGTACGGGCAGTACTTC	CASSRRQYGQYF
TRBV18	many	TRBJ1-1	.	13	TGTGCCAGCTCACGAGAGGAGAACACTGAAGCTTTCTTT	CASSREENTEAFF
TRBV7-9	few	TRBJ2-7	.	15	TGTGCCAGCAGCCCAGGGGGGCGGTACTCCTACGAGCAGTACTTC	CASSPGGRYSYEQYF
TRBV18	.	TRBJ2-3	.	14	TGTGCCAGTCGTGGACAGATAAGCACAGATACGCAGTATTTT	CASRGQISTDTQYF
TRBV5-1	.	TRBJ2-7	.	13	TGCGCCAGCAGCTCCCAGTCCGGGTACGAGCAGTACTTC	CASSSQSGYEQYF
TRBV24-1	once	TRBJ1-5	TRBD1	15	TGTGCCACCAGTAAGGGGACAGGGCTCAATCAGCCCCAGCATTTT	CATSKGTGLNQPQHF
TRBV10-1	.	TRBJ2-1	TRBD2	15	TGCGCCAGCAGTTCCTGGACTAGCGGGAGGAATGAGCAGTTCTTC	CASSSWTSGRNEQFF
TRBV11-2	.	TRBJ2-7	.	15	TGTGGCAGCAGCTCATCTGCTGTTAGCTCCTACGAGCAGTACTTC	CGSSSSAVSSYEQYF
TRBV2	few	TRBJ2-1	.	15	TGTGCCAGCAGTGAAGAGAGGGGCTCCTACAATGAGCAGTTCTTC	CASSEERGSYNEQFF
TRBV28	.	TRBJ1-5	.	14	TGTGCCAGCATGGGCCAGGGAGGGGGGCAGCCCCAGCATTTT	CASMGQGGGQPQHF
TRBV7-2	.	TRBJ2-5	.	13	TGTGCCAGCGGGGGAGGGGGGGGAGAGACCCAGTACTTC	CASGGGGGETQYF
TRBV2	few	TRBJ1-2	.	12	TGTGCCAGCAGTGAAGATGGTACACCCTACACCTTC	CASSEDGTPYTF
TRBV27	.	TRBJ2-7	.	13	TGTGCCAGCAGTTTGGACGCGGGCGGCGACCAGTACTTC	CASSLDAGGDQYF
TRBV27	.	TRBJ2-7	.	14	TGTGCCAGCAGCTGGGGGAACGGAGCCTACGAGCAGTACTTC	CASSWGNGAYEQYF
TRBV28	.	TRBJ2-7	TRBD1	15	TGTGCCAGCAGTTTCGGACAGGCAAACTACAATGAGCAGTACTTC	CASSFGQANYNEQYF
TRBV28	.	TRBJ2-3	TRBD2	16	TGTGCCAGCAGCTTTTCTAGCGGAAAGCATGGGAATACGCAGTATTTT	CASSFSSGKHGNTQYF
TRBV21-1	.	TRBJ1-2	.	14	TGTGCCAGCAGCACAACCGACACACACTATGGCTACACCTTC	CASSTTDTHYGYTF
TRBV4-2	few	TRBJ2-7	TRBD1	14	TGTGCCAGCAGCCGGGACAGGGGGCGCGACGAGCAGTACTTC	CASSRDRGRDEQYF
TRBV6-2/TRBV6-3	once	TRBJ1-5	.	13	TGTACCAGCAAAGGAGGGAGGAATCAGCCCCAGCATTTT	CTSKGGRNQPQHF
TRBV20-1	.	TRBJ1-5	TRBD1	16	TGCAGTGCTAGAGCTTCGGACAGGGGCCCCTATCAGCCCCAGCATTTT	CSARASDRGPYQPQHF
TRBV4-1	.	TRBJ2-4	TRBD1	16	TGCGCCAGCAGCCAACCCAAACAGGGGGCCAAAAACATTCAGTACTTC	CASSQPKQGAKNIQYF
TRBV7-6	.	TRBJ2-3	.	16	TGTGCCAGCAGCCTAGGGGGGGGACCGAGCACAGATACGCAGTATTTT	CASSLGGGPSTDTQYF
TRBV7-3	.	TRBJ2-3	.	15	TGTGCCAGCAGCTTAGGGAGCCGGGGACCCGGGGCGCAGTATTTT	CASSLGSRGPGAQYF
TRBV28	.	TRBJ2-3	TRBD2	15	TGTGCCAGCAGCCAGCGGGAAGGCCCTGCAGAGACGCAGTATTTT	CASSQREGPAETQYF
TRBV3-1	.	TRBJ1-2	.	13	TGTGCCAGCAGAACCATTAGGGGCTATGGCTACACCTTC	CASRTIRGYGYTF
TRBV20-1	.	TRBJ2-7	TRBD2	17	TGCAGTGCTAGAGATTTACTAGCGGGAGTCCATTCCTACGAGCAGTACTTC	CSARDLLAGVHSYEQYF
TRBV7-8	.	TRBJ2-1	TRBD2	16	TGTGCCAGCAGCTTAACGGGCACCGGGAGGGCCCGTGAGCAGTTCTTC	CASSLTGTGRAREQFF
TRBV10-3	.	TRBJ2-7	TRBD2	16	TGTGCCATCAGTGAGTCGATTACTAGCGGGAGCTACGAGCAGTACTTC	CAISESITSGSYEQYF
TRBV3-1	.	TRBJ1-6	.	14	TGTGCCAGCAGTACGGCGGGGGTTAATTCACCCCTCCACTTT	CASSTAGVNSPLHF
TRBV3-1	.	TRBJ1-5	.	15	TGTGCCAGCAGCCAAGGTCTCGGAAACAATCAGCCCCAGCATTTT	CASSQGLGNNQPQHF
TRBV20-1	many	TRBJ2-1	.	12	TGCAGTGCTTCCAGCGAATTCGATGAGCAGTTCTTC	CSASSEFDEQFF
TRBV11-1	few	TRBJ2-1	TRBD1	16	TGTGCCAGCAGCTTTCCCCGGACAGGGGGTTGGAATGAGCAGTTCTTC	CASSFPRTGGWNEQFF
TRBV24-1	.	TRBJ2-3	.	14	TGTACCACCAGTGTTTCAGGGGGGACGGATACGCAGTATTTT	CTTSVSGGTDTQYF
TRBV7-8	few	TRBJ2-3	.	14	TGTGCCAGCAGCCCAGGAGGTCGCACAGATACGCAGTATTTT	CASSPGGRTDTQYF
TRBV4-1	many	TRBJ2-3	TRBD2	17	TGCGCCAGCAGCCTCTTGTATAGGGCGGGGGGGGCAGATACGCAGTATTTT	CASSLLYRAGGADTQYF
TRBV2	.	TRBJ2-1	TRBD2	15	TGTGCCAGCCAGACGGGCGGGAGATTGAGCAATGAGCAGTTCTTC	CASQTGGRLSNEQFF
TRBV20-1	.	TRBJ2-7	.	14	TGCAGTGCTAGGGTAGAAGGACGCTCCTACGAGCAGTACTTC	CSARVEGRSYEQYF
TRBV4-2	few	TRBJ2-1	TRBD2	19	TGTGCCAGCAGCCCGGGACTAGCGGGTACAATCAACTCCTACAATGAGCAGTTCTTC	CASSPGLAGTINSYNEQFF
TRBV12-3/TRBV12-4	.	TRBJ1-2	TRBD1	14	TGTGCCGGCATGCGACAGGGGCTCTTTGGTGGCTACACCTTC	CAGMRQGLFGGYTF